This T cell receptor beta chain was captured by sequencing in a study of cytomegalovirus exposure and HLA in healthy donors. Study in general: The 120 or so validation repertoires matched the approximately 700 first-cohort repertoires in platform, a later analysis reported. Points from the study as a whole: Across donors, most TCRs were seen rarely, yet some public ones were widespread. In vitro checks showed that a few CMV-associated chains really do target CMV antigens.

A roughly 120-subject validation cohort, separate from the approximately 670-subject first cohort, supplied the donors. Germline-derived CDR1 and CDR2 are SQVTM and ANQGSEA. V shed 4 bases, J shed 3 bases, and the junction held 12 bases outside the gene matches. The CDR3 runs to 15 residues. Using immunoSEQ multiplex PCR, the repertoire was profiled, and TCRdb retains in-frame clones only, with some absent. The sample lists 200,000 or so clones, about 79% occurring once. This clone was observed a single time. Its antigen is currently unknown. Sequencing input: PBMCs. This chain uses TRBV29-1 with TRBJ2-7, with TRBD1 identical over 7 bases. The source of this sequence is a woman aged 30 to 39 in good health and CMV-seropositive. The CDR3, as DNA: TGCAGCGTTGGAGGATCGGGACAGAAAATCTACGAGCAGTACTTC. This sequence encodes CSVGGSGQKIYEQYF.